The next 7 T cell receptor beta chains were all read from a single sample in a study of cytomegalovirus exposure and HLA in healthy donors. The PCR contained 60 Vbeta and 13 Jbeta primers. Libraries were prepared by immunoSEQ multiplex PCR; TCRdb keeps only in-frame clonotypes and omits some of them. Of approximately 140,000 clones detected, over 60% appear once; the ten largest clones hold roughly 1.6%. The sample was PBMCs. Receptors were obtained from a female donor in good health and CMV-seronegative.

The chain links TRBV27 to TRBJ2-5; D is perhaps TRBD1 (5 bases). V was shortened by 5 bases and J by 5 bases, with 12 bases between the two germline ends. This CDR3 is 13 amino acids long. Germline V lookup: CDR1 MNHEY, CDR2 SMNVEV (reference sequence). The CDR3, as DNA: TGTGCCAGCAGTACACCTTCAGGGGAGACCCAGTACTTC. It translates to CASSTPSGETQYF.

The J gene is TRBJ2-7, the V gene TRBV6-1, with 7 bases that match TRBD1. The germline V gene has CDR1 MNHNS and CDR2 SASEGT. The junction had 4 bases not matched to a gene; V was cut back by 3 bases and J by 2 bases. The CDR3 runs to 14 residues. CDR3 sequence: CASSDRQGPYEQYF. CDR3 bases: TGTGCCAGCAGTGACCGACAGGGTCCCTACGAGCAGTACTTC.

The rearrangement joins TRBV14 to TRBJ1-4; D perhaps matches TRBD1 (6 bases). CDR3 length equals 16 residues. V dropped 0 bases and J dropped 7 bases, with 15 bases sitting between them. The germline CDR1 and CDR2 sequences are SGHDN and FVKESK. The DNA for the CDR3 is TGTGCCAGCAGCCAAGAGAGGAAATGGGGGCCTGAAAAACTGTTTTTT. Translating it yields CASSQERKWGPEKLFF.

The genes are TRBV27 and TRBJ1-4; D gene unclear. Germline CDR1 MNHEY, CDR2 SMNVEV (reference sequence). Trimming took 6 bases from V and 0 from J, leaving 5 bases between them. The CDR3 spans 13 residues. The CDR3, as DNA: TGTGCCAGCAGCCCAACAACTAATGAAAAACTGTTTTTT. As protein: CASSPTTNEKLFF.

V is TRBV27 and J is TRBJ2-7, with 8 nucleotides matching TRBD1. Germline V lookup: CDR1 MNHEY, CDR2 SMNVEV (reference sequence). J lost 3 bases, V lost 5 bases, and 9 bases had no gene match. The CDR3 extends over 15 amino acids. DNA for the CDR3: TGTGCCAGCAGTCCCCAGGGACAGGAGAACTACGAGCAGTACTTC. It translates to CASSPQGQENYEQYF.

V usage is TRBV11-3 and J usage is TRBJ1-1; a weak D match, TRBD1 (5 bases). Germline assignment: CDR1 SGHNT and CDR2 YENEEA. V was clipped by 1 base and J by 7 bases, with 13 bases between them. The CDR3 is made up of 14 amino acids. CDR3 sequence reads: CASSLVGGDSEAFF. DNA for the CDR3: TGTGCCAGCAGCTTAGTGGGGGGAGACAGTGAAGCTTTCTTT.

The V call is TRBV4-2, the J call TRBJ2-7; 10 nucleotides agree with TRBD2. Germline V lookup: CDR1 LGHNA, CDR2 YNFKEQ. This CDR3 is built from 16 residues. V dropped 4 bases and J dropped 0; count of bases not matched to a gene: 6. The CDR3 nucleotides read TGTGCCAGCAGCCCCGATAGCGGGGGGAGCTCCTACGAGCAGTACTTC. This translates into CASSPDSGGSSYEQYF.